Shown below are 9 T cell receptor beta chains from a single sample sequenced in a study of PD-1 blockade in classical Hodgkin lymphoma. Every patient was affected by relapse after autologous stem cell transplantation, while exposure to brentuximab vedotin was not uniform. Clones were sequenced by immunoSEQ multiplex PCR, and TCRdb holds only the in-frame ones, with some missing. In the table there are about 11,000 clones, about 70% of which are singletons. The sequencing here drew on peripheral blood mononuclear cells (PBMCs), taken at baseline. The source of these receptors is a human donor with classical Hodgkin lymphoma.

This clone appeared a few times. The chain uses TRBV10-1 and TRBJ2-1; D is possibly TRBD1 or TRBD2 (6 bases each). The germline V gene encodes CDR1 WNHNN and CDR2 SYGVQD (reference sequence). The CDR3 is 16 residues long. With 6 bases removed from V and 5 bases from J, the gap between germline ends came to 20 bases. This CDR3 reads CASSADSVWGDNEQFF. The CDR3 nucleotides are TGCGCCAGCAGCGCGGACAGTGTCTGGGGGGACAATGAGCAGTTCTTC.

The chain employs TRBV15 and TRBJ2-4, with D unresolved. Trimming took off 0 bases at V and 1 base at J, with 19 bases between the two ends. The CDR3 covers 19 residues. The germline V gene encodes CDR1 LNHNV and CDR2 YYDKDF (reference sequence). The CDR3 sequence is CATSRDLGQADGAKNIQYF. As DNA, the CDR3 is TGTGCCACCAGCAGAGATCTTGGCCAGGCTGACGGGGCCAAAAACATTCAGTACTTC.

The chain joins TRBV5-1 to TRBJ2-7, with unresolved D. The CDR3 has 13 amino acids. Trimming pared 3 bases from V and 6 bases from J, leaving 13 bases between. CDR1 and CDR2 from the germline V gene are SGHRS and YFSETQ. The CDR3 region is CASSSAVAAEQYF. CDR3 nucleotide sequence: TGCGCCAGCAGCTCCGCGGTAGCCGCCGAGCAGTACTTC.

The rearrangement uses TRBV6-1 and TRBJ2-5; D may be TRBD2 (6 bases). V was pared by 1 base and J by 4 bases, with 10 bases between. The CDR3 extends over 14 amino acids. Germline V gives CDR1 MNHNS, CDR2 SASEGT. CDR3 loop: CASSEVPGGETQYF. DNA for the CDR3: TGTGCCAGCAGTGAAGTTCCCGGGGGAGAGACCCAGTACTTC.

This clone came up once. The rearrangement joins TRBV6-6 to TRBJ2-7, with 11 bases lining up with TRBD2. V lost 3 bases to trimming and J lost 5 bases; unmatched junction nucleotides: 3. Germline assignment: CDR1 MNHNY and CDR2 SVGAGI (reference sequence). The CDR3 length is 14 residues. The CDR3 DNA sequence: TGTGCCAGCAGTTATACTAGCGGGAGCAACGAGCAGTACTTC. Translation gives CASSYTSGSNEQYF.

The gene calls are TRBV15 and TRBJ1-2, with D perhaps TRBD1 (6 bases). From germline, CDR1 is LNHNV and CDR2 YYDKDF (reference sequence). Trimming shortened V by 0 bases and J by 4 bases, and 15 bases separated the two germline ends. The CDR3 is 16 amino acids. DNA for the CDR3: TGTGCCACCAGCAGAGATTATCCAGGGGATCTCTATGGCTACACCTTC. Translated: CATSRDYPGDLYGYTF. The whole variable domain, filled in from reference TRBV15 and TRBJ1-2, reads DAMVIQNPRYQVTQFGKPVTLSCSQTLNHNVMYWYQQKSSQAPKLLFHYYDKDFNNEADTPDNFQSRRPNTSFCFLDIRSPGLGDTAMYLCATSRDYPGDLYGYTFGSGTRLTVV.

The V and J genes are TRBV28 and TRBJ2-7, with 8 bases fitting TRBD2. Germline CDR1 is MDHEN and CDR2 is SYDVKM. Germline trimming cut 4 bases from V and 0 bases from J; bases unmatched to any gene: 5. The CDR3 totals 15 residues. CDR3 amino acids: CASSSQTSVSYEQYF. The CDR3 DNA reads TGTGCCAGCAGTTCTCAGACTAGCGTCTCCTACGAGCAGTACTTC. Complete variable domain (other parts from reference TRBV28 and TRBJ2-7): DVKVTQSSRYLVKRTGEKVFLECVQDMDHENMFWYRQDPGLGLRLIYFSYDVKMKEKGDIPEGYSVSREKKERFSLILESASTNQTSMYLCASSSQTSVSYEQYFGPGTRLTVT.

The CDR3 DNA reads as TGTGCCACCAGCAGAGATCGGGGGACACTTAGCAATCAGCCCCAGCATTTT. Its translation is CATSRDRGTLSNQPQHF. The gene calls are TRBV15 and TRBJ1-5, with D possibly TRBD1 on 6 matching bases. The germline CDR1 and CDR2 sequences are LNHNV and YYDKDF (reference sequence). CDR3 length: 17 residues. V lost 0 bases and J lost 0, with 12 bases in between.

Remarks on this clone: This specimen includes other DNA sequences encoding the same CDR3. This chain links TRBV4-1 with TRBJ2-7; 7 positions agree with TRBD1. The CDR3 spans 14 residues. Trimming at V came to 1 base and at J to 2 bases, leaving 2 bases not matched to a gene. CDR1 and CDR2 (germline): MGHRA, YSYEKL. The CDR3 region is CASSQGQGAYEQYF. CDR3 coding DNA: TGCGCCAGCAGCCAAGGGCAGGGGGCCTACGAGCAGTACTTC.